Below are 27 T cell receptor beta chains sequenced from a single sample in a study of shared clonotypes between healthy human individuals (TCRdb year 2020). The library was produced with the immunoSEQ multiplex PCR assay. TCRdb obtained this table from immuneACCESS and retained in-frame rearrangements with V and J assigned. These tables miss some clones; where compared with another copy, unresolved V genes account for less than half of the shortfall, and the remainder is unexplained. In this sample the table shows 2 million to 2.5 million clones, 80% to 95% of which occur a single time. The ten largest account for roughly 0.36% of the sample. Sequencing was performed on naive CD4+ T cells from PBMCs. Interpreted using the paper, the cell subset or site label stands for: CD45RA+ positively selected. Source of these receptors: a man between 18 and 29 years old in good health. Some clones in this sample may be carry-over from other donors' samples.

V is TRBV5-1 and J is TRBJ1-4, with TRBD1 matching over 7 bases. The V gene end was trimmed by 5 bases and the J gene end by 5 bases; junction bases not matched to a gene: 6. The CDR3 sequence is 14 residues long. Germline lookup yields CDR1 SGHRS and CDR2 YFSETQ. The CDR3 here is CASSQGGPNEKLFF. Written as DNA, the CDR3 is TGCGCCAGCAGTCAAGGGGGCCCCAATGAAAAACTGTTTTTT.

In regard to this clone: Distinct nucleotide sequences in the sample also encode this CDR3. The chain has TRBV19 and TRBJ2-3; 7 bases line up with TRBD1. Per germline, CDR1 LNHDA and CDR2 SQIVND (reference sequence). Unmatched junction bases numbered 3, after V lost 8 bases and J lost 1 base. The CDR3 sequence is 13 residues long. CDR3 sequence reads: CASRTGGTDTQYF. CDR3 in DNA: TGTGCCAGTCGGACAGGAGGCACAGATACGCAGTATTTT.

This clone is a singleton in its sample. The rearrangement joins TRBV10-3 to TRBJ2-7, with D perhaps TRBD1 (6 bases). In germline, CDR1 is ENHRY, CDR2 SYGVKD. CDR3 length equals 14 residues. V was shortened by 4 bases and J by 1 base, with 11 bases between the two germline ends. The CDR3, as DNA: TGTGCCATCAGTGGCCAGGGGCGGTCCTACGAGCAGTACTTC. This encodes CAISGQGRSYEQYF.

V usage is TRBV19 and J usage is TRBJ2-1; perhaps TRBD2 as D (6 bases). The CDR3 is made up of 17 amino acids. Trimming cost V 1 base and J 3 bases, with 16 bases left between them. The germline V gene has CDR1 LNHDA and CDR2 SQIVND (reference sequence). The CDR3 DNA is TGTGCCAGTAGTATAGCGCCAGCGGGTACCCTCTACAATGAGCAGTTCTTC. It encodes CASSIAPAGTLYNEQFF.

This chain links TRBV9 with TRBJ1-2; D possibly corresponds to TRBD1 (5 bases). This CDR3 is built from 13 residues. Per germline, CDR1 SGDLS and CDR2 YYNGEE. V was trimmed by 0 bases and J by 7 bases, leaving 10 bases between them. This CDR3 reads CASSVAGLSGYTF. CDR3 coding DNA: TGTGCCAGCAGCGTAGCGGGACTTTCTGGCTACACCTTC.

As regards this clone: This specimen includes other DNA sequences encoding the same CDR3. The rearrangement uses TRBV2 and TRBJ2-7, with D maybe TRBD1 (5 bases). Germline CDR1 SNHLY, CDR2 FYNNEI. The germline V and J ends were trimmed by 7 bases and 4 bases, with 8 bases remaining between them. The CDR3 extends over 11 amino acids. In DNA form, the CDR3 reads TGTGCCAGCACCAGGGAATACGAGCAGTACTTC. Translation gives CASTREYEQYF.

Here the CDR3 reads CASSFAGTNTGELFF. The CDR3 bases are TGTGCCAGCAGCTTCGCCGGGACGAACACCGGGGAGCTGTTTTTT. The chain has TRBV11-3 and TRBJ2-2; tentatively, D is TRBD2 (5 bases). CDR1 is SGHNT and CDR2 is YENEEA in the germline V gene. The CDR3 covers 15 residues. Trimming took off 3 bases at V and 0 bases at J, with 8 bases between the two ends.

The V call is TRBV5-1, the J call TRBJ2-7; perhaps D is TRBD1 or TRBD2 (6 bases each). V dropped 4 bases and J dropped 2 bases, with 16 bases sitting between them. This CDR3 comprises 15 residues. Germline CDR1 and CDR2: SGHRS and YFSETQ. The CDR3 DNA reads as TGCGCCAGCAGCGGGGGGTCAGGGGTGCCCTACGAGCAGTACTTC. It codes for CASSGGSGVPYEQYF.

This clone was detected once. The CDR3 DNA follows: TGTGCCAGCAGCTTAAGAAGCAGGGGGGACCCCTACGAGCAGTACTTC. Its protein product is CASSLRSRGDPYEQYF. J is TRBJ2-7 and V is TRBV7-2; tentative D call: TRBD1 (7 bases). Trimming removed 2 bases from V and 2 bases from J, with 16 bases in between. This CDR3 contains 16 residues. Germline V gives CDR1 SGHTA, CDR2 FQGNSA.

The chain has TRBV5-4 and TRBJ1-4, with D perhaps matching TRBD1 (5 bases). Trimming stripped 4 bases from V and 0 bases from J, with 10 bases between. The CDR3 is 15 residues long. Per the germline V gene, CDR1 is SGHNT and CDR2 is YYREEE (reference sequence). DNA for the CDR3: TGTGCCAGCAGCCAGGCACAGGCAACTAATGAAAAACTGTTTTTT. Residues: CASSQAQATNEKLFF.

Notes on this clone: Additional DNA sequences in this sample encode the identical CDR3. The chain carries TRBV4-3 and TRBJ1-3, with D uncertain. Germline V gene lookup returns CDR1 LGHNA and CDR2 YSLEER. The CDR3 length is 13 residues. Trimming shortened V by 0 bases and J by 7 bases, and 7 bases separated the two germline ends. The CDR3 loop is CASSQDLGNTIYF. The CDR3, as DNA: TGCGCCAGCAGCCAAGATTTAGGGAACACCATATATTTT.

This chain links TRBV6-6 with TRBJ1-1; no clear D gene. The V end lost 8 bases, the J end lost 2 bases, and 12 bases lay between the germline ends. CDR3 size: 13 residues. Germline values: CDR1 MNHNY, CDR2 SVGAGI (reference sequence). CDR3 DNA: TGTGCCAGCCTCACACTAGCAAACACTGAAGCTTTCTTT. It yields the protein CASLTLANTEAFF.

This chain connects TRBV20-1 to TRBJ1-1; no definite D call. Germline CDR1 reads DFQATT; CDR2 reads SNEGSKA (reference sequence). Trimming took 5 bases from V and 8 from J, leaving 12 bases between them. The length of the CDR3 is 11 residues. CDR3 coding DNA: TGCAGTGCTCAACTCCCGGCGGAAGCTTTCTTT. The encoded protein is CSAQLPAEAFF.

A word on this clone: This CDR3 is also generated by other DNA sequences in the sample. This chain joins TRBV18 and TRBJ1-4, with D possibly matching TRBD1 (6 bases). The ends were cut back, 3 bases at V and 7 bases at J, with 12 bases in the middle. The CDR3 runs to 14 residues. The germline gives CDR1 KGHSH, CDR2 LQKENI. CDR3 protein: CASSPGRGGEKLFF. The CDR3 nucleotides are TGTGCCAGCTCACCGGGCAGGGGAGGTGAAAAACTGTTTTTT.

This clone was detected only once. CDR3 residues: CASSSAYGSINEKLFF. For the CDR3, the DNA is TGTGCCAGCAGTTCAGCTTACGGAAGCATTAATGAAAAACTGTTTTTT. J is TRBJ1-4 and V is TRBV27, with D unclear. The CDR3 has 16 amino acids. Germline V gives CDR1 MNHEY, CDR2 SMNVEV (reference sequence). V lost 4 bases and J 4 bases, leaving 16 bases between the germline ends.

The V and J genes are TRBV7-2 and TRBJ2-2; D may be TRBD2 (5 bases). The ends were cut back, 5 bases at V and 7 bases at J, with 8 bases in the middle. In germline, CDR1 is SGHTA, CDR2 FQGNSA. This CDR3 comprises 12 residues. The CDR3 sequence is CASSHDYGELFF. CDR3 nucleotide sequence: TGTGCCAGCAGCCATGACTACGGGGAGCTGTTTTTT.

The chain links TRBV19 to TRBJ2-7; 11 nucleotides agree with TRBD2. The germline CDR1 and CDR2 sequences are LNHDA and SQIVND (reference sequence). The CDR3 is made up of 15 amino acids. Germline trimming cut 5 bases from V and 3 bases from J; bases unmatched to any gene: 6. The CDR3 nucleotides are TGTGCCAGTAGTTATACTAGCGGGAGTTTCTACGAGCAGTACTTC. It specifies CASSYTSGSFYEQYF.

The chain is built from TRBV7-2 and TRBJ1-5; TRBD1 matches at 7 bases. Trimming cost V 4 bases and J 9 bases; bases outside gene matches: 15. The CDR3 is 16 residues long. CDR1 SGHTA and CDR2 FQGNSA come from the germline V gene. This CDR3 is CASSSSIPSQGPPQHF. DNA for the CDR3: TGTGCCAGCAGCTCTTCGATTCCTTCACAGGGGCCGCCCCAGCATTTT. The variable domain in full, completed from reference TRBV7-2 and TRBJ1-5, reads GAGVSQSPSNKVTEKGKDVELRCDPISGHTALYWYRQSLGQGLEFLIYFQGNSAPDKSGLPSDRFSAERTGGSVSTLTIQRTQQEDSAVYLCASSSSIPSQGPPQHFGDGTRLSIL.

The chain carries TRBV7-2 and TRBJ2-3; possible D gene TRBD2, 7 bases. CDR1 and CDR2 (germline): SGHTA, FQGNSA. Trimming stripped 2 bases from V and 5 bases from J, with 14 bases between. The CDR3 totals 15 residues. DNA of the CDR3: TGTGCCAGCAGCTTAAGGGGGAGGGGCGTAGATACGCAGTATTTT. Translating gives CASSLRGRGVDTQYF.

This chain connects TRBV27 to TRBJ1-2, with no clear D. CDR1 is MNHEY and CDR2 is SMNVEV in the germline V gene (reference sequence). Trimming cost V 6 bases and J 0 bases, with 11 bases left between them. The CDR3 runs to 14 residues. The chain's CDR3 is CASSLARTNYGYTF. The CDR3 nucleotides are TGTGCCAGCAGCCTAGCGCGAACTAACTATGGCTACACCTTC.

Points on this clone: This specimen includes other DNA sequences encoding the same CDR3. CDR3 sequence reads: CASSLEGGNQPQHF. The CDR3 nucleotides read TGCGCCAGCAGCTTGGAGGGTGGGAATCAGCCCCAGCATTTT. This chain connects TRBV5-1 to TRBJ1-5; D remains ambiguous. This CDR3 contains 14 residues. Germline V gene lookup returns CDR1 SGHRS and CDR2 YFSETQ. Trimming took 0 bases from V and 4 from J, leaving 8 bases between them. The entire variable domain, with the rest obtained from reference TRBV5-1 and TRBJ1-5, is as follows: KAGVTQTPRYLIKTRGQQVTLSCSPISGHRSVSWYQQTPGQGLQFLFEYFSETQRNKGNFPGRFSGRQFSNSRSEMNVSTLELGDSALYLCASSLEGGNQPQHFGDGTRLSIL.

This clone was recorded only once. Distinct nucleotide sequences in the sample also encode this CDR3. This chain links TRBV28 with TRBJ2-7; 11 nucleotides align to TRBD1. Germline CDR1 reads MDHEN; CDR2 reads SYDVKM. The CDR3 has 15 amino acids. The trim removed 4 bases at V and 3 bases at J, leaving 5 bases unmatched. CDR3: CASSSPGQGDYEQYF. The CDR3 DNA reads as TGTGCCAGCAGTTCGCCGGGACAGGGGGACTACGAGCAGTACTTC.

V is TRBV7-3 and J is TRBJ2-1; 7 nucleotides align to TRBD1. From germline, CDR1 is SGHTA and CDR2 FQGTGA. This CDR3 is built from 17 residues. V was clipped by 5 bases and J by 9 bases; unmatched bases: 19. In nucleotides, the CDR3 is TGTGCCAGCAGCCGTTTTTCCCGGGACAGCAGAGGCGGTGAGCAGTTCTTC. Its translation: CASSRFSRDSRGGEQFF.

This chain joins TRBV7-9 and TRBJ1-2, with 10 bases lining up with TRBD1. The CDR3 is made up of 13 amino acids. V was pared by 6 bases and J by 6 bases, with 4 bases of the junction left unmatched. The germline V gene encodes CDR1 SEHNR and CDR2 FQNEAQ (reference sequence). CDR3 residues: CASRDGQGDGYTF. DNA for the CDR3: TGTGCCAGCAGGGACGGACAGGGGGATGGCTACACCTTC.

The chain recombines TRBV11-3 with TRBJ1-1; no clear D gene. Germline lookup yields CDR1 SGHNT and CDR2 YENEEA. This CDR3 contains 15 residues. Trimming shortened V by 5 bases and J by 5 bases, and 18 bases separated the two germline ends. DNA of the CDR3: TGTGCCAGCAGCCCACAAGCGGGGTCAGCGACTGAAGCTTTCTTT. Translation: CASSPQAGSATEAFF.

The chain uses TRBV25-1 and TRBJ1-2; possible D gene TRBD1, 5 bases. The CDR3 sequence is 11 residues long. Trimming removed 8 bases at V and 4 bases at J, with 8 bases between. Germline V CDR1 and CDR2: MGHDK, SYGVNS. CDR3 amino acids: CASWGGYGYTF. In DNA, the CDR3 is TGTGCCAGCTGGGGGGGCTATGGCTACACCTTC.

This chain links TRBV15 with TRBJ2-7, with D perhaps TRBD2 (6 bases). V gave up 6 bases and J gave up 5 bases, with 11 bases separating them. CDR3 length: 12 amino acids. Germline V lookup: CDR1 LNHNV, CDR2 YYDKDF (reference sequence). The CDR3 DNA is TGTGCCACCAGTCTAGCGAAGGACGAGCAGTACTTC. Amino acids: CATSLAKDEQYF. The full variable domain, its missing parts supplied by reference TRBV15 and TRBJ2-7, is DAMVIQNPRYQVTQFGKPVTLSCSQTLNHNVMYWYQQKSSQAPKLLFHYYDKDFNNEADTPDNFQSRRPNTSFCFLDIRSPGLGDTAMYLCATSLAKDEQYFGPGTRLTVT.